This TCR beta chain was retrieved from a study of CD8 T cells in Susac syndrome. CDR1 is SGHRS, CDR2 YFSETQ, per germline. This CDR3 is 15 amino acids long. J was trimmed by 0 bases and V by 2 bases; bases with no gene match: 3. An input of roughly 0.5 to 1 ug of RNA was subjected to reverse transcription using random hexamers. Via MiXCR, TCRdb re-called the immunoSEQ multiplex PCR reads, giving one row per CDR3 protein. The sample lists some 150,000 distinct CDR3 sequences; roughly 95% were seen once. This chain uses TRBV5-1 with TRBJ2-5, with 8 bases aligning to TRBD2. The receptor was isolated from a human donor with Susac syndrome. Specimen: CD4+ T cells from PBMCs. The CDR3, as DNA: TGCGCCAGCAGCTTAGCGGGAGCCCACCAAGAGACCCAGTACTTC. It is translated as CASSLAGAHQETQYF.